The 29 T cell receptor beta chains reported below all come from one sample, sequenced in a study of response to subunit inactivated influenza vaccine. Using its own MiXCR run on the RT-PCR reads, TCRdb lists one record per CDR3 protein. Of around 530,000 distinct CDR3 sequences in the sample, more than 15% were seen once. The sample was CD4+ T cells sorted from PBMCs, taken about 23 months after vaccination. Receptor source: a man between 50 and 70 years old who received an inactivated influenza vaccine.

This clonotype showed up just a few times. This chain links TRBV18 with TRBJ2-5, with D uncertain. With 2 bases removed from V and 2 bases from J, the gap between germline ends came to 6 bases. The CDR3 covers 13 residues. CDR1 and CDR2 (germline): KGHSH, LQKENI. The CDR3 sequence is CASSPTVQETQYF. The CDR3 region has the DNA TGTGCCAGCTCACCAACAGTGCAAGAGACCCAGTACTTC.

The chain couples TRBV18 to TRBJ1-2; TRBD1 might be the D (5 bases). From germline, CDR1 is KGHSH and CDR2 LQKENI. The CDR3 runs 15 residues. Between the trimmed V and J ends, which lost 3 bases and 4 bases, there was a span of 15 bases. CDR3 DNA: TGTGCCAGCTCACCTCCCGGGACCTTGTCCTATGGCTACACCTTC. This translates into CASSPPGTLSYGYTF.

Ten or more counts support this clonotype. The V gene is TRBV18, the J gene TRBJ2-5, with 11 bases fitting TRBD2. J lost 4 bases, V lost 4 bases, and 5 bases had no gene match. CDR3 length: 15 residues. CDR1 KGHSH and CDR2 LQKENI come from the germline V gene. The CDR3 loop is CASSRGLAEAETQYF. The CDR3 DNA reads TGTGCCAGCTCACGGGGACTAGCGGAAGCAGAGACCCAGTACTTC. Full variable domain (remainder filled in from reference TRBV18 and TRBJ2-5): NAGVMQNPRHLVRRRGQEARLRCSPMKGHSHVYWYRQLPEEGLKFMVYLQKENIIDESGMPKERFSAEFPKEGPSILRIQQVVRGDSAAYFCASSRGLAEAETQYFGPGTRLLVL.

The CDR3 loop reads CASSLALPGSVSLYEQYF. DNA for the CDR3: TGTGCCAGCAGCTTAGCGCTTCCGGGTTCGGTCTCCCTCTACGAGCAGTACTTC. The chain employs TRBV7-2 and TRBJ2-7; D not resolved. There are 18 residues in the CDR3. V dropped 0 bases and J dropped 3 bases, with 21 bases sitting between them. CDR1 is SGHTA, CDR2 FQGNSA, per germline. The full variable domain, in which reference TRBV7-2 and TRBJ2-7 provide the parts outside the CDR3, is GAGVSQSPSNKVTEKGKDVELRCDPISGHTALYWYRQSLGQGLEFLIYFQGNSAPDKSGLPSDRFSAERTGGSVSTLTIQRTQQEDSAVYLCASSLALPGSVSLYEQYFGPGTRLTVT.

This clonotype was picked up many times. The junction shows a germline mismatch at one end, possibly a read error. The J gene is TRBJ2-1, the V gene TRBV5-1, with TRBD2 identical over 11 bases. From germline, CDR1 is SGHRS and CDR2 YFSETQ. This CDR3 has 14 residues. In DNA, the CDR3 is TGTGCCAGCAGCCTAGCGGGGGGAATCAATGAGCAGTTCTTC. This translates into CASSLAGGINEQFF. Full variable domain (rest looked up from reference TRBV5-1 and TRBJ2-1): KAGVTQTPRYLIKTRGQQVTLSCSPISGHRSVSWYQQTPGQGLQFLFEYFSETQRNKGNFPGRFSGRQFSNSRSEMNVSTLELGDSALYLCASSLAGGINEQFFGPGTRLTVL.

The table lists this clonotype with many counts. The rearrangement links TRBV12-3 or TRBV12-4 to TRBJ1-2, with a weak D call TRBD1 (5 bases). V was cut by 4 bases and J by 2 bases, with 8 bases left in between. The CDR3 runs to 13 residues. CDR3 sequence: CASSYRDNYGYTF. The CDR3, as DNA: TGTGCCAGCAGTTACCGGGACAACTATGGCTACACCTTC.

This sequence joins TRBV5-1 and TRBJ2-5; the match to TRBD1 covers 8 bases. V lost 4 bases to trimming and J lost 1 base; unmatched junction nucleotides: 6. Germline V lookup: CDR1 SGHRS, CDR2 YFSETQ. The CDR3 loop spans 15 amino acids. The DNA for the CDR3 is TGCGCCAGCAGCACGAACAGGGGGACCCAAGAGACCCAGTACTTC. Translating it yields CASSTNRGTQETQYF. The whole variable domain, filled in from reference TRBV5-1 and TRBJ2-5, reads KAGVTQTPRYLIKTRGQQVTLSCSPISGHRSVSWYQQTPGQGLQFLFEYFSETQRNKGNFPGRFSGRQFSNSRSEMNVSTLELGDSALYLCASSTNRGTQETQYFGPGTRLLVL.

The chain couples TRBV10-3 to TRBJ2-5; 13 bases are shared with TRBD2. This CDR3 has 16 amino acids. The germline gives CDR1 ENHRY, CDR2 SYGVKD. V was pared by 3 bases and J by 5 bases, with 6 bases of the junction left unmatched. CDR3 in DNA: TGTGCCATCAGTGAACCGAAACTAGCGGGAGGGGAGACCCAGTACTTC. This translates into CAISEPKLAGGETQYF.

This clonotype was recorded at least ten times. The J gene is TRBJ1-2, the V gene TRBV29-1; D is uncertain. Trimming took 4 bases from V and 0 from J, leaving 9 bases between them. Germline-derived CDR1 and CDR2 are SQVTM and ANQGSEA. The CDR3 has 13 residues. Here the CDR3 DNA reads TGCAGCGTTGCGGCAGGATCTAACTATGGCTACACCTTC. It specifies CSVAAGSNYGYTF.

This rearrangement joins TRBV5-4 to TRBJ2-1, with 7 bases fitting TRBD2. With 0 bases clipped from V and 6 bases from J, the junction kept 6 bases outside the gene matches. This CDR3 comprises 15 residues. CDR1 is SGHNT and CDR2 is YYREEE in the germline V gene (reference sequence). CDR3 sequence reads: CASSLGTSVSNEQFF. The CDR3 DNA follows: TGTGCCAGCAGCTTGGGTACTAGCGTAAGCAATGAGCAGTTCTTC. The full variable domain, rest sourced from reference TRBV5-4 and TRBJ2-1, is ETGVTQSPTHLIKTRGQQVTLRCSSQSGHNTVSWYQQALGQGPQFIFQYYREEENGRGNFPPRFSGLQFPNYSSELNVNALELDDSALYLCASSLGTSVSNEQFFGPGTRLTVL.

There are a few counts of this clonotype. The chain carries TRBV5-1 and TRBJ1-6; D is possibly TRBD1 (5 bases). Deletions cut 0 bases from V and 2 bases from J, with 9 bases between. The CDR3 spans 16 residues. The germline CDR1 and CDR2 sequences are SGHRS and YFSETQ. The CDR3 nucleotides are TGCGCCAGCAGCTTGGAACAACAGGCCTATAATTCACCCCTCCACTTT. It encodes CASSLEQQAYNSPLHF.

The chain employs TRBV20-1 and TRBJ2-5, with TRBD1 identical over 10 bases. V lost 5 bases, J lost 5 bases, and 11 bases stayed unmatched. Germline V gene sequence: CDR1 DFQATT, CDR2 SNEGSKA (reference sequence). The CDR3 extends over 15 amino acids. The CDR3 protein is CSAVQPGTGAETQYF. The CDR3 DNA follows: TGCAGTGCTGTACAGCCCGGGACAGGGGCGGAGACCCAGTACTTC.

This chain connects TRBV29-1 to TRBJ2-5; weak D call: TRBD2 (6 bases). V shed 4 bases and J shed 5 bases, with 8 bases lying between them. CDR3 length equals 11 residues. Germline V gene lookup returns CDR1 SQVTM and CDR2 ANQGSEA. The CDR3 reads CSVAEGETQYF. CDR3 DNA sequence: TGCAGCGTTGCGGAGGGGGAGACCCAGTACTTC.

The J gene is TRBJ1-1, the V gene TRBV5-5, with 7 bases matching TRBD1. V was clipped by 4 bases and J by 2 bases; unmatched bases: 11. Germline lookup yields CDR1 SGHKS and CDR2 YYEKEE (reference sequence). The CDR3 extends over 16 amino acids. CDR3 DNA sequence: TGTGCCAGCAGCCTTATCGAGACAGGGACCAACACTGAAGCTTTCTTT. Translating it yields CASSLIETGTNTEAFF. Full variable domain (rest looked up from reference TRBV5-5 and TRBJ1-1): DAGVTQSPTHLIKTRGQQVTLRCSPISGHKSVSWYQQVLGQGPQFIFQYYEKEERGRGNFPDRFSARQFPNYSSELNVNALLLGDSALYLCASSLIETGTNTEAFFGQGTRLTVV.

This chain connects TRBV6-1 to TRBJ2-1, with a tentative D call TRBD2 (5 bases). The CDR3 runs to 13 residues. Trimming removed 6 bases at V and 4 bases at J, with 10 bases between. Germline V gives CDR1 MNHNS, CDR2 SASEGT. DNA for the CDR3: TGTGCCAGCAGCCGGGGAAAATACAATGAGCAGTTCTTC. This sequence encodes CASSRGKYNEQFF.

The rearrangement joins TRBV20-1 to TRBJ2-2; 16 nucleotides line up with TRBD2. The CDR3 sequence is 14 residues long. Per the germline V gene, CDR1 is DFQATT and CDR2 is SNEGSKA (reference sequence). The CDR3 is CSGTSGGATGELFF. The CDR3 region has the DNA TGCAGCGGGACTAGCGGGGGGGCAACCGGGGAGCTGTTTTTT.

The chain combines TRBV29-1 with TRBJ2-1; 9 bases align to TRBD2. The germline V gene has CDR1 SQVTM and CDR2 ANQGSEA. Unmatched junction bases numbered 11, after V lost 2 bases and J lost 6 bases. This CDR3 is built from 16 residues. CDR3 protein: CSVERLAGAVVNEQFF. CDR3 coding DNA: TGCAGCGTTGAAAGGTTAGCGGGAGCAGTAGTCAATGAGCAGTTCTTC.

This sequence joins TRBV7-8 and TRBJ2-7; possible D gene TRBD1, 6 bases. Trimming cost V 1 base and J 2 bases, with 12 bases left between them. Germline assignment: CDR1 SGHVS and CDR2 FQNEAQ. This CDR3 region has 15 residues. CDR3 DNA: TGTGCCAGCAGCTTAGATCGGAACAGGGCCTACGAGCAGTACTTC. Residues: CASSLDRNRAYEQYF.

This clonotype was picked up a small number of times. As DNA, the CDR3 is TGCAGTGCCCAACCCCTGCCTGCCCCCCCCAGGAAGACCCAGTACTTC. Its protein is CSAQPLPAPPRKTQYF. V usage is TRBV20-1 and J usage is TRBJ2-5; no reliable D call. This CDR3 has 16 residues. Germline assignment: CDR1 DFQATT and CDR2 SNEGSKA (reference sequence). Trimming stripped 6 bases from V and 6 bases from J, with 26 bases between.

This clonotype was recorded a few times. The rearrangement uses TRBV5-1 and TRBJ2-7; D not certain. Germline V gene lookup returns CDR1 SGHRS and CDR2 YFSETQ. This CDR3 is 14 amino acids long. Trimming pared 4 bases from V and 2 bases from J, leaving 13 bases between. DNA for the CDR3: TGCGCCAGCAGCCCCCGGGCAGAAGCCTACGAGCAGTACTTC. Its protein is CASSPRAEAYEQYF.

The V gene is TRBV24-1, the J gene TRBJ2-7, with unresolved D. CDR3 length: 14 amino acids. The germline V and J ends were trimmed by 2 bases and 0 bases, with 7 bases remaining between them. Germline V CDR1 and CDR2: KGHDR, SFDVKD. The CDR3, as DNA: TGTGCCACCAGTGATTATCTACTCTCCTACGAGCAGTACTTC. Translating gives CATSDYLLSYEQYF.

This clonotype was seen ten or more times. This rearrangement joins TRBV5-1 to TRBJ2-1; TRBD2 might be the D (5 bases). V was clipped by 1 base and J by 0 bases, with 11 bases between them. The CDR3 is made up of 16 amino acids. Germline lookup yields CDR1 SGHRS and CDR2 YFSETQ. CDR3 amino acids: CASSLNVGSSYNEQFF. In DNA, the CDR3 is TGCGCCAGCAGCTTGAATGTGGGGAGCTCCTACAATGAGCAGTTCTTC.

This clonotype occurred a few times. The rearrangement uses TRBV6-2 or TRBV6-3 and TRBJ1-4; D gene uncertain. Trimming removed 6 bases at V and 0 bases at J, with 14 bases between. The CDR3 sequence is 16 residues long. Germline V gene lookup returns CDR1 MNHEY and CDR2 SVGEGT. The CDR3 sequence: CASRTRTAPTNEKLFF. The CDR3 DNA follows: TGTGCCAGCAGGACCCGGACGGCTCCAACTAATGAAAAACTGTTTTTT.

A few counts support this clonotype. The gene calls are TRBV12-3 or TRBV12-4 and TRBJ1-5; D is possibly TRBD1 (5 bases). The V and J ends lost 6 bases and 4 bases respectively, with 10 bases between them. This CDR3 comprises 13 residues. Here the CDR3 DNA reads TGTGCCAGCAGGGGGGACGGTAATCAGCCCCAGCATTTT. This codes for CASRGDGNQPQHF.

This clonotype occurred a few times. The gene calls are TRBV2 and TRBJ1-5; D uncertain. Germline V gives CDR1 SNHLY, CDR2 FYNNEI. CDR3 length equals 14 residues. V lost 6 bases and J lost 1, with 10 bases in between. DNA of the CDR3: TGTGCCAGCAGGAGACATAACAGCAATCAGCCCCAGCATTTT. Encoded protein: CASRRHNSNQPQHF.

The chain employs TRBV25-1 and TRBJ2-3; no firm D call. CDR3 length: 13 residues. Trimming shortened V by 6 bases and J by 0 bases, and 7 bases separated the two germline ends. The V gene's germline CDR1 is MGHDK and CDR2 SYGVNS. The CDR3 here is CASRQFSTDTQYF. The CDR3 nucleotides read TGTGCCAGCAGACAGTTTAGCACAGATACGCAGTATTTT.

This clonotype was counted between two and nine times. The CDR3 nucleotides read TGCAGCGTCGGGGGGGGCAGCTTCACAGATACGCAGTATTTT. This encodes CSVGGGSFTDTQYF. J is TRBJ2-3 and V is TRBV29-1; 8 bases align to TRBD2. V gave up 6 bases and J gave up 2 bases; unmatched junction bases: 7. The CDR3 is 14 amino acids. Germline values: CDR1 SQVTM, CDR2 ANQGSEA.

The DNA for the CDR3 is TGTGCCAGCAGTTCAATATCAGGCGGGAGGGATTACGAGCAGTACTTC. This gives the protein CASSSISGGRDYEQYF. V is TRBV6-5 and J is TRBJ2-7, with 9 bases that match TRBD2. Germline loops: CDR1 MNHEY, CDR2 SVGAGI. The length of the CDR3 is 16 residues. The ends lost 4 bases at V and 4 bases at J; junction bases unmatched: 11.

Only a few counts were recorded for this clonotype. The V gene is TRBV28, the J gene TRBJ2-6; tentatively, D is TRBD1 (5 bases). The V gene's germline CDR1 is MDHEN and CDR2 SYDVKM. V lost 7 bases to trimming and J lost 0 bases, with 16 bases between them. This CDR3 comprises 17 residues. The CDR3 DNA reads TGTGCCAGCACCGATTTGCAGGGAAACTCTGGGGCCAACGTCCTGACTTTC. Amino acid sequence: CASTDLQGNSGANVLTF.